One sample yielded the 12 T cell receptor beta chains listed below, sequenced in a study of tumor and adjacent non-tumor tissue in lung cancer. The library came from three nested PCR rounds adapted from ARM-PCR protocols. Using its own MiXCR run on the multiplex PCR reads, TCRdb lists one record per CDR3 protein. The sample holds approximately 100,000 distinct CDR3 sequences, roughly 73% seen once. This sample's RNA came from whole unsorted tissue. What was sequenced was lung tumor tissue. Receptors originate from a woman aged 55-69 years with non-small cell lung cancer.

On this clonotype itself: A junction boundary mismatches the germline segment, possibly from a read error. V usage is TRBV11-2 and J usage is TRBJ2-7; D unclear. CDR1 is SGHAT and CDR2 is FQNNGV in the germline V gene. This CDR3 has 16 residues. The CDR3 region has the DNA TGTGCGAGCAGCTCCACCGAAAGTGCATGCTCCTACGAGCAGTACTTC. Protein sequence: CASSSTESACSYEQYF.

To note about this clonotype: One junction end does not reproduce the germline sequence, and a read error may be involved. The rearrangement uses TRBV11-3 and TRBJ2-3; no clear D gene. The CDR3 contains 12 residues. Germline lookup yields CDR1 SGHNT and CDR2 YENEEA. The CDR3: CVSSLRSDMQYF. The CDR3 coding sequence is TGTGTCAGCAGCTTACGCAGTGATATGCAGTATTTT. The variable domain in full, completed from reference TRBV11-3 and TRBJ2-3, reads EAGVVQSPRYKIIEKKQPVAFWCNPISGHNTLYWYLQNLGQGPELLIRYENEEAVDDSQLPKDRFSAERLKGVDSTLKIQPAELGDSAVYLCVSSLRSDMQYFGPGTRLTVL.

This clonotype has more than one count but fewer than ten. A much larger clonotype is one base distant, so this may be a read error. The chain has TRBV12-3 or TRBV12-4 and TRBJ1-2; possible D gene TRBD1, 6 bases. The V gene lost 3 bases and the J gene lost 12 bases, with 23 bases spanning the gap. The CDR3 consists of 15 residues. CDR3 in DNA: TGTGCCAGCAGTTTCTCCCCAGAGGGGGTAAGGGGCCACACCTTC. The encoded protein is CASSFSPEGVRGHTF.

This chain connects TRBV7-8 to TRBJ2-1, with TRBD1 as a possible D gene (5 bases). The CDR3 covers 15 residues. Per the germline V gene, CDR1 is SGHVS and CDR2 is FQNEAQ. V was cut by 7 bases and J by 8 bases, with 21 bases left in between. The CDR3 spells CASNERQYVFDEQFF. The CDR3 DNA is TGTGCCAGCAACGAAAGACAGTATGTATTCGATGAGCAGTTCTTC.

This clonotype has ten or more counts. V usage is TRBV7-9 and J usage is TRBJ1-2; 10 nucleotides agree with TRBD1. Trimming took 6 bases from V and 3 from J; bases not matched to a gene: 7. This CDR3 region has 15 residues. Germline CDR1 SEHNR, CDR2 FQNEAQ (reference sequence). Written as DNA, the CDR3 is TGTGCCAGCAGTCGCCGGACAGGGGGAGACTATGGCTACACCTTC. Translating gives CASSRRTGGDYGYTF.

The sample holds many counts of this clonotype. This chain joins TRBV20-1 and TRBJ1-1; 7 bases fit TRBD1. The CDR3 has 15 amino acids. Per the germline V gene, CDR1 is DFQATT and CDR2 is SNEGSKA (reference sequence). Unmatched junction bases numbered 10, after V lost 5 bases and J lost 1 base. The CDR3 bases are TGCAGTGCTGATGGCGGCAGGGGGGAGAACACTGAAGCTTTCTTT. Translation: CSADGGRGENTEAFF.

This clonotype has a handful of counts. The V and J genes are TRBV9 and TRBJ2-7, with 7 bases that match TRBD1. The V gene end was trimmed by 0 bases and the J gene end by 2 bases; junction bases not matched to a gene: 2. The CDR3 consists of 14 residues. Germline-derived CDR1 and CDR2 are SGDLS and YYNGEE. CDR3 loop: CASSVDRGAYEQYF. CDR3 bases: TGTGCCAGCAGCGTAGACAGGGGAGCCTACGAGCAGTACTTC.

Remarks on this clonotype: One end of the junction fails to match germline, which may point to a read error. The chain has TRBV5-1 and TRBJ1-5; D is undetermined. Germline CDR1 SGHRS, CDR2 YFSETQ. The CDR3 has 14 amino acids. CDR3 nucleotides: TGCGCCAGCAGCCCGGGTGTAGGTAATCAGTCCCAGCATTTT. Translating it yields CASSPGVGNQSQHF.

This clonotype was detected only once. This sequence may be a read error, since a much larger clone differs from it by one base. The chain employs TRBV20-1 and TRBJ2-5, with TRBD1 matching over 9 bases. This CDR3 region has 13 residues. V lost 7 bases, J lost 5 bases, and 8 bases stayed unmatched. The germline gives CDR1 DFQATT, CDR2 SNEGSKA (reference sequence). CDR3 in amino acids: CSVPNRGRETQYF. The CDR3 DNA sequence: TGCAGTGTCCCTAACAGGGGGCGGGAGACCCAGTACTTC.

The chain has TRBV24-1 and TRBJ2-2; maybe TRBD1 (6 bases). Germline V lookup: CDR1 KGHDR, CDR2 SFDVKD. The CDR3 covers 17 residues. The V end lost 5 bases, the J end lost 1 base, and 16 bases lay between the germline ends. CDR3 amino acids: CATSAPLRDKNTGELFF. The DNA of the CDR3 is TGTGCCACCAGTGCCCCCCTGAGGGACAAGAACACCGGGGAGCTGTTTTTT.

As concerns this clonotype: The junction departs from germline at one end; a sequencing error may be responsible. The CDR3 reads CASSQASGQGNELSF. In DNA form, the CDR3 reads TGTGCCAGCAGCCAAGCTTCTGGACAGGGCAATGAGCTGTCCTTC. The chain is built from TRBV4-2 and TRBJ2-1; TRBD1 matches 8 bases. Germline assignment: CDR1 LGHNA and CDR2 YNFKEQ. This CDR3 contains 15 residues.

A note on this clonotype: One end of the junction fails to match germline, which may point to a read error. The chain joins TRBV4-3 to TRBJ2-1; 16 positions agree with TRBD2. Germline-derived CDR1 and CDR2 are LGHNA and YSLEER. CDR3 length: 17 residues. The CDR3 sequence is CATSQASGLAGGNEQFF. CDR3 in DNA: TGCGCCACCAGCCAAGCATCGGGACTAGCGGGAGGGAATGAGCAGTTCTTT.